A single sample gave rise to the 14 T cell receptor beta chains below, sequenced in a study of shared clonotypes between healthy human individuals. Positively selected for CCR7, the CD45RO-negative cells used as naive CD8 cells excluded terminally differentiated effector memory CD45RA+ cells. Measured with immunoSEQ multiplex PCR; TCRdb has only the in-frame clones, and not every one. Here the sample spans about 680,000 clones, 92% being singletons. Sequencing was done on a sample of naive CD8+ T cells sorted from blood. All receptors derive from a man aged 30-40 years in good health.

In this sample, this clone turned up a few times. V is TRBV9 and J is TRBJ2-7; D possibly matches TRBD1 or TRBD2 (5 bases each). Between the trimmed V and J ends, which lost 0 bases and 7 bases, there was a span of 11 bases. The germline V gene encodes CDR1 SGDLS and CDR2 YYNGEE. This CDR3 has 13 residues. The CDR3 region is CASSVAPGSEQYF. The CDR3 DNA sequence: TGTGCCAGCAGCGTAGCTCCAGGGAGTGAGCAGTACTTC.

The V and J genes are TRBV7-9 and TRBJ2-5, with 11 bases lining up with TRBD2. Germline assignment: CDR1 SEHNR and CDR2 FQNEAQ (reference sequence). J gave up 1 base and V 3 bases, and 4 bases lay outside the gene matches. The CDR3 consists of 16 residues. The chain's CDR3 is CASSFASGRFQETQYF. The CDR3 region has the DNA TGTGCCAGCAGCTTCGCTAGCGGGAGGTTCCAAGAGACCCAGTACTTC.

The genes are TRBV11-2 and TRBJ2-7, with 8 bases that match TRBD2. V was pared by 5 bases and J by 3 bases, with 12 bases of the junction left unmatched. The CDR3 covers 16 residues. The germline V gene has CDR1 SGHAT and CDR2 FQNNGV. Written as DNA, the CDR3 is TGTGCCAGCAGCGCATGGGAGGTTAGCGGGAACTACGAGCAGTACTTC. Amino acid sequence: CASSAWEVSGNYEQYF.

This clone was recorded once. J is TRBJ2-7 and V is TRBV27, with D perhaps TRBD1 (6 bases). This CDR3 is built from 14 residues. Germline V gene data show CDR1 as MNHEY and CDR2 as SMNVEV (reference sequence). Trimming shortened V by 0 bases and J by 8 bases, and 14 bases separated the two germline ends. This chain's CDR3 is CASSLSDTGFKQYF. The CDR3 DNA sequence: TGTGCCAGCAGTTTATCGGACACAGGGTTCAAGCAGTACTTC.

The chain recombines TRBV7-8 with TRBJ1-4; D not certain. The CDR3 runs to 14 residues. Germline loops: CDR1 SGHVS, CDR2 FQNEAQ. Trimming removed 5 bases from V and 7 bases from J, with 14 bases in between. CDR3 sequence reads: CASSPTVMGEKLFF. CDR3 nucleotides: TGTGCCAGCAGCCCTACAGTTATGGGTGAAAAACTGTTTTTT.

This chain joins TRBV11-3 and TRBJ2-2; D assignment may be TRBD1 or TRBD2 (5 bases each). The V and J ends lost 5 bases and 4 bases respectively, with 11 bases between them. The CDR3 has 14 amino acids. Germline V gene sequence: CDR1 SGHNT, CDR2 YENEEA. Here the CDR3 DNA reads TGTGCCAGCAGCCGCCGAGGGGCCACCGGGGAGCTGTTTTTT. It encodes CASSRRGATGELFF.

The chain links TRBV10-2 to TRBJ2-1; 9 bases align to TRBD1. Looked up from germline, CDR1 is WSHSY and CDR2 is SAAADI. The CDR3 has 16 residues. The V and J ends lost 3 bases and 8 bases, in that order; junction bases with no gene match: 11. In nucleotides, the CDR3 is TGCGCCAGCAGTGATGGCTACAGGGGGCTGGTCGATGAGCAGTTCTTC. It specifies CASSDGYRGLVDEQFF.

This chain uses TRBV7-8 with TRBJ1-1, with 8 nucleotides matching TRBD1. Germline CDR1 and CDR2: SGHVS and FQNEAQ. This CDR3 contains 13 residues. Losses at the gene ends were 5 bases for V and 8 bases for J; bases not matched to a gene: 7. The DNA of the CDR3 is TGTGCCAGCAGCCCGCAGACAGGGGCCGAAGCTTTCTTT. This sequence encodes CASSPQTGAEAFF.

In its sample, this clone was seen once. This rearrangement joins TRBV6-6 to TRBJ2-7; D gene ambiguous. The germline CDR1 and CDR2 sequences are MNHNY and SVGAGI (reference sequence). The germline V and J ends were trimmed by 6 bases and 1 base, with 19 bases remaining between them. CDR3 size: 16 residues. This chain's CDR3 is CASSLRLGSTSYEQYF. The CDR3 DNA sequence: TGTGCCAGCAGCTTACGGCTAGGATCTACATCCTACGAGCAGTACTTC.

J is TRBJ2-3 and V is TRBV6-1; TRBD2 might be the D (6 bases). CDR1 is MNHNS and CDR2 is SASEGT in the germline V gene. CDR3 length equals 13 residues. V was clipped by 6 bases and J by 6 bases, with 13 bases between them. CDR3 DNA: TGTGCCAGCAGAGTGAACCGGGGGGATACGCAGTATTTT. It encodes CASRVNRGDTQYF.

This clone was observed once. This sequence joins TRBV13 and TRBJ2-7; either TRBD1 or TRBD2 may fit D (5 bases each). The CDR3 is 16 residues long. V dropped 0 bases and J dropped 7 bases, with 19 bases sitting between them. Germline-derived CDR1 and CDR2 are PRHDT and FYEKMQ (reference sequence). The CDR3 coding sequence is TGTGCCAGCAGCTTAGGCCGAGGGGTCGGGCCGGAAGAGCAGTACTTC. As protein: CASSLGRGVGPEEQYF.

V is TRBV30 and J is TRBJ2-7; D ambiguous. Germline V CDR1 and CDR2: GTSNPN, SVGIG (reference sequence). CDR3 length: 14 amino acids. Between the trimmed V and J ends, which lost 4 bases and 0 bases, there was a span of 13 bases. CDR3 loop: CAWNNGPFSYEQYF. Written as DNA, the CDR3 is TGTGCCTGGAATAACGGGCCTTTCTCCTACGAGCAGTACTTC.

CDR3 sequence (DNA): TGTGCCAGCAGCCCGGGACAGAGACAAGAGACCCAGTACTTC. Protein product: CASSPGQRQETQYF. The V call is TRBV5-6, the J call TRBJ2-5; TRBD1 matches at 7 bases. Losses at the gene ends were 4 bases for V and 2 bases for J; bases not matched to a gene: 5. This CDR3 has 14 residues. Per the germline V gene, CDR1 is SGHDT and CDR2 is YYEEEE.

This sequence joins TRBV7-2 and TRBJ1-2; D remains unclear. The length of the CDR3 is 9 residues. CDR1 SGHTA and CDR2 FQGNSA come from the germline V gene. V was pared by 3 bases and J by 10 bases, with 3 bases between. The CDR3 coding sequence is TGTGCCAGCAGCTTTCCCTACACCTTC. This sequence encodes CASSFPYTF.